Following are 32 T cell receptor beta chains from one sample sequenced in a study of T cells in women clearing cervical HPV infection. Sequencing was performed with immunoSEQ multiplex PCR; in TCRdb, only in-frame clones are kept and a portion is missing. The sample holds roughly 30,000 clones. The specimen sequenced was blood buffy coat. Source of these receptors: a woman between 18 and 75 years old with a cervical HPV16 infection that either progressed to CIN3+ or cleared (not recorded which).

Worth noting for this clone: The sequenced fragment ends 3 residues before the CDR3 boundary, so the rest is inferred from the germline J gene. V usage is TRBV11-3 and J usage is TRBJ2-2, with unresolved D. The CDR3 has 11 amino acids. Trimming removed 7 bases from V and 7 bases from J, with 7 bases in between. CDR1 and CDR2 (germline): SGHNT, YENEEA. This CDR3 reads CASTASGELFF. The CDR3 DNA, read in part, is TGTGCCAGCACCGCCAGCGGGGAG.

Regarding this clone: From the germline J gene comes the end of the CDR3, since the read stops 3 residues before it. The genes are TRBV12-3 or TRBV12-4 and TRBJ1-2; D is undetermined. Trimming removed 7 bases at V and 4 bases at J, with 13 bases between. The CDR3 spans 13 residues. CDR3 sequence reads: CASTMTYFYGYTF. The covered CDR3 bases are TGTGCCAGCACCATGACATATTTCTATGGC.

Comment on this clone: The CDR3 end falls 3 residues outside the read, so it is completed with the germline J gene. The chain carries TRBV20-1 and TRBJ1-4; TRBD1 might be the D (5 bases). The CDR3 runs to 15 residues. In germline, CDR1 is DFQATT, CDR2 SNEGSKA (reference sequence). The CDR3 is CSARDYRSGANVLFF. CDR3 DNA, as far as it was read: TGCAGTGCTAGAGATTACCGCTCTGGGGCCAACGTA.

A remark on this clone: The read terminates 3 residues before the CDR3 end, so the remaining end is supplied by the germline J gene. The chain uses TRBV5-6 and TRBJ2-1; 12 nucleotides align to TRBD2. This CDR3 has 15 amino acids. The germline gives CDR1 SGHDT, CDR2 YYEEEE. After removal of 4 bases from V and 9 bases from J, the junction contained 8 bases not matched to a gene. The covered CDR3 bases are TGTGCCAGCAGCCTAAGGGCTAGCGGGAGGGCTGAG. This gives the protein CASSLRASGRAE. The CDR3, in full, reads CASSLRASGRAEQFF.

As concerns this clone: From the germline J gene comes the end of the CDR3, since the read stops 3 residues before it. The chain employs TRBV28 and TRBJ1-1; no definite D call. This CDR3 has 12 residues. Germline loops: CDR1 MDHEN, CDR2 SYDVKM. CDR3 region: CASSLYVKGAFF. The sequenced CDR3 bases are TGTGCCAGCAGTCTTTATGTTAAAGGG.

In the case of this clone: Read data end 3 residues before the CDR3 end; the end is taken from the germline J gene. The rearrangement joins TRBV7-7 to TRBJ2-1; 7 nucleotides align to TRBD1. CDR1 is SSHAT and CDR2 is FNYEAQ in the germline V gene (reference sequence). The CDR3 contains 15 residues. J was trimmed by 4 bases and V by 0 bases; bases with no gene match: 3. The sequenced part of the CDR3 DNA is TGTGCCAGCAGCTTAGCGGTGGGACAGTACAATGAG. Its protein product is CASSLAVGQYNE. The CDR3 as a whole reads CASSLAVGQYNEQFF.

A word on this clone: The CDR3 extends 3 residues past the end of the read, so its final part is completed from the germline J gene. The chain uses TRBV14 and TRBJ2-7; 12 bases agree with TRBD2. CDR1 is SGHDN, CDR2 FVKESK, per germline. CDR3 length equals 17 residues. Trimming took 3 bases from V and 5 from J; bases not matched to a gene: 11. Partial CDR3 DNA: TGTGCCAGCAGCCACCACCTAGCGGGGGGGTCCCGAAACGAG. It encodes CASSHHLAGGSRNE. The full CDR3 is CASSHHLAGGSRNEQYF.

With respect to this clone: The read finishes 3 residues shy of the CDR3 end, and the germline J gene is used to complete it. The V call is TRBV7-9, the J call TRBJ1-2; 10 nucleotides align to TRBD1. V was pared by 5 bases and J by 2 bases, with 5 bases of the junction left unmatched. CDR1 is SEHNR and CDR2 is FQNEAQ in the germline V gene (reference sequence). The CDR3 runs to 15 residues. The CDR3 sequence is CASSLGTGENYGYTF. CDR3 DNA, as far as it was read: TGTGCCAGCAGCCTTGGGACAGGGGAAAACTATGGC.

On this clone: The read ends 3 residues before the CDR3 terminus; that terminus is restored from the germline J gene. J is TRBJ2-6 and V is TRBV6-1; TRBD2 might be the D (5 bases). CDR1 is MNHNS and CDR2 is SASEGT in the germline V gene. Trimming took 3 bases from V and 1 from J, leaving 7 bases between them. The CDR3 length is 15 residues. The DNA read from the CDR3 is TGTGCCAGCAGTGACGGGGATTCTGGGGCCAACGTC. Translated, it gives CASSDGDSGANV. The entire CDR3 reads CASSDGDSGANVLTF.

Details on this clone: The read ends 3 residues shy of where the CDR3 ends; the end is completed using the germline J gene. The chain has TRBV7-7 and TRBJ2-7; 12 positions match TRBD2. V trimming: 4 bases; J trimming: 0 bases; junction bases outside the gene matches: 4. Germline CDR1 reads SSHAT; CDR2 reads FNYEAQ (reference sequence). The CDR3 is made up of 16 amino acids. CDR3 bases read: TGTGCCAGCAGCTCCCGGACTAGCGGGATCTCCTACGAG. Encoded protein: CASSSRTSGISYE. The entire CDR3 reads CASSSRTSGISYEQYF. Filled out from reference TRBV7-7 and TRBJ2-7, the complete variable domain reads GAGVSQSPRYKVTKRGQDVTLRCDPISSHATLYWYQQALGQGPEFLTYFNYEAQPDKSGLPSDRFSAERPEGSISTLTIQRTEQRDSAMYRCASSSRTSGISYEQYFGPGTRLTVT.

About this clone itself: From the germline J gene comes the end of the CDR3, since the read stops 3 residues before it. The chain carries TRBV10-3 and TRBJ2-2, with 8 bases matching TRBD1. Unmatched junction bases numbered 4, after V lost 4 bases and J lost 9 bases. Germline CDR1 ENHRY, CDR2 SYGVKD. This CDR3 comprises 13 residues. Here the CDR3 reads CAISGQGWRELFF. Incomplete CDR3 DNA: TGTGCCATCAGTGGACAGGGGTGGAGGGAG.

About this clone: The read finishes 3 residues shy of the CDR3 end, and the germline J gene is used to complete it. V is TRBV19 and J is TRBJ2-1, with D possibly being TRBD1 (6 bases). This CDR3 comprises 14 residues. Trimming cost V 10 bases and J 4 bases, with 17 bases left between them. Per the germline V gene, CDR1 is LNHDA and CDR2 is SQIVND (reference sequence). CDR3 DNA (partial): TGTGCCACCAAAAAACAGGGAACTTACAATGAG. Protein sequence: CATKKQGTYNE. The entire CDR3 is CATKKQGTYNEQFF.

The CDR3 spells CASSRGFLYNSPLHF. CDR3 bases read: TGTGCCAGCAGCCGAGGGTTCCTCTATAATTCACCC. The chain joins TRBV14 to TRBJ1-6, with D uncertain. The DNA ends 3 residues before the CDR3 does, and the rest of the CDR3 is filled in from the germline J gene. Germline loops: CDR1 SGHDN, CDR2 FVKESK. V was trimmed by 4 bases and J by 3 bases, leaving 10 bases between them. The CDR3 covers 15 residues.

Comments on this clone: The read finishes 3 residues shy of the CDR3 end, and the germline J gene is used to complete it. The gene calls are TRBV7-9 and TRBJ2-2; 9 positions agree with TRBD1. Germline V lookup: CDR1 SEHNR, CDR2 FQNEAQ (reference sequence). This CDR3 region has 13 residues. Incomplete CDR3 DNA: TGTGCCAGCAGCTTGAGACAGGGGGAAAAG. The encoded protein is CASSLRQGEK. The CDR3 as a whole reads CASSLRQGEKLFF.

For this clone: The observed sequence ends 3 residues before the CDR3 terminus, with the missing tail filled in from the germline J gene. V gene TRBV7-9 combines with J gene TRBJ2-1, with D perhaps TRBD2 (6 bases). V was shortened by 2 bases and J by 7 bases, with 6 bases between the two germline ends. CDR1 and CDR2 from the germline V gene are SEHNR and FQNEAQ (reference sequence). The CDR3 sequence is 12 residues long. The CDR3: CASSLRGNEQFF. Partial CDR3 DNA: TGTGCCAGCAGCTTACGGGGGAATGAG.

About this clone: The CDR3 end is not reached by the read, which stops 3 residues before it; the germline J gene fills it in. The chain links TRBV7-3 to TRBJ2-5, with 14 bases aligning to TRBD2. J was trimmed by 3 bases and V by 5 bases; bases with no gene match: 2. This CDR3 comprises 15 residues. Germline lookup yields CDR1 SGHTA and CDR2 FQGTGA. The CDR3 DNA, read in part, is TGTGCCAGCAGCCCGACTAGCGGGGGGGAAGAGACC. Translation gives CASSPTSGGEET. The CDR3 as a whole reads CASSPTSGGEETQYF. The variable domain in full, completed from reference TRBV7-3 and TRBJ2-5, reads GAGVSQTPSNKVTEKGKYVELRCDPISGHTALYWYRQSLGQGPEFLIYFQGTGAADDSGLPNDRFFAVRPEGSVSTLKIQRTERGDSAVYLCASSPTSGGEETQYFGPGTRLLVL.

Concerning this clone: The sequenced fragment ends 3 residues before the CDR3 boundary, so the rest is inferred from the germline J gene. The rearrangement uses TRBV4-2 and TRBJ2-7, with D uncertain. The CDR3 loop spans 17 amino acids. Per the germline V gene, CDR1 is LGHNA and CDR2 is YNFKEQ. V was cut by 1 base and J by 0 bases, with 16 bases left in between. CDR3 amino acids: CASSQGIGRSSSYEQYF. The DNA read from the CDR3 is TGTGCCAGCAGCCAAGGCATAGGGCGTTCTTCCTCCTACGAG.

The CDR3 loop reads CASSTGTTSSYEQYF. The CDR3 bases that were read are TGTGCCAGCTCTACCGGGACTACAAGCTCCTACGAG. V and J are TRBV13 and TRBJ2-7, with 7 bases fitting TRBD2. The CDR3 extends 3 residues past the end of the read, so its final part is completed from the germline J gene. V lost 8 bases and J lost 0; bases outside the gene matches: 10. The germline V gene encodes CDR1 PRHDT and CDR2 FYEKMQ (reference sequence). There are 15 residues in the CDR3.

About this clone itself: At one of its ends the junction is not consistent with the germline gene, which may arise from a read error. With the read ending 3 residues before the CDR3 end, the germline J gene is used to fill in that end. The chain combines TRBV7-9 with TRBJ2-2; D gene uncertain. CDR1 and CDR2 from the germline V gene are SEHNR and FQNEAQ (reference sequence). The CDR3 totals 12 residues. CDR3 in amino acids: CSSSPYFSPLFF. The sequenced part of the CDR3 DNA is TGTTCCAGCAGCCCTTACTTTTCACCG.

The DNA read from the CDR3 is TGCAGTGCTAGAGTAGGGCGACCCGAAGAGGGC. Its translation: CSARVGRPEEG. The complete CDR3 protein is CSARVGRPEEGYTF. The chain carries TRBV20-1 and TRBJ1-2, with D unresolved. The read gets to within 3 residues of the CDR3 end, and the germline J gene fills in the rest. Germline CDR1 reads DFQATT; CDR2 reads SNEGSKA (reference sequence). This CDR3 is built from 14 residues.

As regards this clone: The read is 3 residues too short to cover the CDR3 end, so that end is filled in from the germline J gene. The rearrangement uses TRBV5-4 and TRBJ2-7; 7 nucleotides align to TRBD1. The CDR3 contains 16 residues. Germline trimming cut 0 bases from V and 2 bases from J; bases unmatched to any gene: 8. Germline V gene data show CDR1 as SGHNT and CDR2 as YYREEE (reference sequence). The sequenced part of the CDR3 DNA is TGTGCCAGCAGCTTGGCCGGTGCAGGGGGTGCCTACGAG. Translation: CASSLAGAGGAYE. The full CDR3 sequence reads CASSLAGAGGAYEQYF.

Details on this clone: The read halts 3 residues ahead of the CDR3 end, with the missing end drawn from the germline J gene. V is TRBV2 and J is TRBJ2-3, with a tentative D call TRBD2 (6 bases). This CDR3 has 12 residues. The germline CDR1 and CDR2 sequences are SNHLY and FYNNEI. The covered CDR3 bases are TGTGCCAGCAGTGAACTAGCGCAAACG. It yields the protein CASSELAQT. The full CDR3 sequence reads CASSELAQTQYF. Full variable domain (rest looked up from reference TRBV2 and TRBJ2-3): EPEVTQTPSHQVTQMGQEVILRCVPISNHLYFYWYRQILGQKVEFLVSFYNNEISEKSEIFDDQFSVERPDGSNFTLKIRSTKLEDSAMYFCASSELAQTQYFGPGTRLTVL.

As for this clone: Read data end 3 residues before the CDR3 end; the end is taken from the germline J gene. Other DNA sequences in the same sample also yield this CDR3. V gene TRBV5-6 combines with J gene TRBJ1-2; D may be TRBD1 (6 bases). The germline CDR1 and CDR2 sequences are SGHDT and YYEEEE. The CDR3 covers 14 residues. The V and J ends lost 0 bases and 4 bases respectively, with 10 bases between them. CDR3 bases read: TGTGCCAGCAGCTTGGGGGGGCAGGTCTATGGC. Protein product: CASSLGGQVYG. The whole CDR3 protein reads CASSLGGQVYGYTF.

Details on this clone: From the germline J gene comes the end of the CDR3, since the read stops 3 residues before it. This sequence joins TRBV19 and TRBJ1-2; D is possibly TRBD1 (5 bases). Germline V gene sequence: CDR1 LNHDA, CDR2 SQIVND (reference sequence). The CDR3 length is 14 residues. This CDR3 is CASTAVGEVGDYTF. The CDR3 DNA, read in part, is TGTGCCAGTACTGCCGTAGGGGAGGTGGGCGAC.

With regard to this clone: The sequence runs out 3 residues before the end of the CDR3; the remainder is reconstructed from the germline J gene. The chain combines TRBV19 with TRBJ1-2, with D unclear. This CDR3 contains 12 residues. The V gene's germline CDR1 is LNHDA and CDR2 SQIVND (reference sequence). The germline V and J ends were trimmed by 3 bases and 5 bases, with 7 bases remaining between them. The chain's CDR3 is CASSMQIYGYTF. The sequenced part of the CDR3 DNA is TGTGCCAGTAGTATGCAGATATATGGC. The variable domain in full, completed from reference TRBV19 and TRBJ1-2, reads DGGITQSPKYLFRKEGQNVTLSCEQNLNHDAMYWYRQDPGQGLRLIYYSQIVNDFQKGDIAEGYSVSREKKESFPLTVTSAQKNPTAFYLCASSMQIYGYTFGSGTRLTVV.

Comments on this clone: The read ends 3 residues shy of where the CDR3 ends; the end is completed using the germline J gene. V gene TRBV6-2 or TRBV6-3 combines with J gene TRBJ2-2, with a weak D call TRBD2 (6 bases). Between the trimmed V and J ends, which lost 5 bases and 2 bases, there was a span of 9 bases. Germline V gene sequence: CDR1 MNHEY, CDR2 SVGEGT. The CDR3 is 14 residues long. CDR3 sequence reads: CASSAGLNTGELFF. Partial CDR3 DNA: TGTGCCAGCAGTGCCGGACTAAACACCGGGGAG.

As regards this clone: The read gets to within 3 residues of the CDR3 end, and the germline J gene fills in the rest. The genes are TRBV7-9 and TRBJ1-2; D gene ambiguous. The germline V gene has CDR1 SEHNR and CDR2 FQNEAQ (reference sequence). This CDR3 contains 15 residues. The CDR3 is CASSLEDILTDTYTF. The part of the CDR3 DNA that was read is TGTGCCAGCAGCTTAGAAGACATACTCACAGATACC.

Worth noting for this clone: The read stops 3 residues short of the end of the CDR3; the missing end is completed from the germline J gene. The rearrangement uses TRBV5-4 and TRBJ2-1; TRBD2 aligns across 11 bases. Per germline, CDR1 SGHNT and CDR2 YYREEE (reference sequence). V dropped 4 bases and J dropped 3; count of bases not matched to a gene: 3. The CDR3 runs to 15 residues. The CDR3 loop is CASSGGTSGYNEQFF. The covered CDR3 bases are TGTGCCAGCAGCGGCGGGACTAGCGGCTACAATGAG.

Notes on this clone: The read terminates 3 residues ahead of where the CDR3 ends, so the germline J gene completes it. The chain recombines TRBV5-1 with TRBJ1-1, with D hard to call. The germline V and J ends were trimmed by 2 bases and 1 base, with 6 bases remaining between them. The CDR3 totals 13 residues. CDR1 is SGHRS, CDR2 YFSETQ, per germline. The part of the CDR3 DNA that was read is TGCGCCAGCAGCTTTTTACAGAACACTGAA. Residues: CASSFLQNTE. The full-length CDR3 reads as CASSFLQNTEAFF. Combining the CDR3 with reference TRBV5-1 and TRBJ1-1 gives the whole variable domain KAGVTQTPRYLIKTRGQQVTLSCSPISGHRSVSWYQQTPGQGLQFLFEYFSETQRNKGNFPGRFSGRQFSNSRSEMNVSTLELGDSALYLCASSFLQNTEAFFGQGTRLTVV.

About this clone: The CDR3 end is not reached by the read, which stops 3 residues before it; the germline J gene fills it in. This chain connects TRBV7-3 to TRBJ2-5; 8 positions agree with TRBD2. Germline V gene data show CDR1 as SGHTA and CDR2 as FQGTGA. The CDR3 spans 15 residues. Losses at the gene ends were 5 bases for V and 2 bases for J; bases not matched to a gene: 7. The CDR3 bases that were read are TGTGCCAGCAGCCCCGGGGGGGGGAGTCAAGAGACC. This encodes CASSPGGGSQET. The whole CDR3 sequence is CASSPGGGSQETQYF.

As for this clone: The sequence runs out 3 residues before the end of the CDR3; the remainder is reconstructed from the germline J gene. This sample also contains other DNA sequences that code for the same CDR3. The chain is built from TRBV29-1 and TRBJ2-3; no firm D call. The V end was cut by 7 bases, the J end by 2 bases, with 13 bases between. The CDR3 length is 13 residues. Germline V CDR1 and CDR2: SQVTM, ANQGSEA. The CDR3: CSDLSLVTDTQYF. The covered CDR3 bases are TGCAGCGACCTTAGCCTAGTCACAGATACG.

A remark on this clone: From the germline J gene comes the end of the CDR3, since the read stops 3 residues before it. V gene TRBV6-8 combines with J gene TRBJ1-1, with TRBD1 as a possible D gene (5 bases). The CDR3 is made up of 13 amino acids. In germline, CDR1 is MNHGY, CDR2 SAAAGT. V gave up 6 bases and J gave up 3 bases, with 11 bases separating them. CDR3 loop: CASRQGTDTEAFF. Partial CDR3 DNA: TGTGCCAGCAGGCAGGGTACGGACACTGAA.